Following are 29 T cell receptor beta chains from one sample sequenced in a study of Graves' ophthalmopathy and Graves' hyperthyroidism. Amplification from RNA transcripts yielded the TCR beta CDR3 regions. The first-round RT-PCR employed HTBI primers together with the Qiagen OneStep RT-PCR kit. A multiplex PCR was then performed as the second round. One entry per CDR3 protein, called by TCRdb with MiXCR from the multiplex PCR reads. The repertoire holds about 740,000 distinct CDR3 sequences, with 40% as singletons. Source material: peripheral blood. Source of these receptors: an adult man with Graves' ophthalmopathy.

The chain is built from TRBV9 and TRBJ2-7, with D maybe TRBD1 (6 bases). The V gene lost 0 bases and the J gene lost 3 bases, with 10 bases spanning the gap. The length of the CDR3 is 14 residues. The germline CDR1 and CDR2 sequences are SGDLS and YYNGEE. The DNA for the CDR3 is TGTGCCAGCAGCGTAGGCAGGGGAAGCTACGAGCAGTACTTC. Translated, it gives CASSVGRGSYEQYF.

This clonotype was observed many times. V gene TRBV10-1 combines with J gene TRBJ1-3; D is unresolved. V gave up 4 bases and J gave up 0 bases, with 4 bases separating them. The CDR3 is made up of 13 amino acids. Looked up from germline, CDR1 is WNHNN and CDR2 is SYGVQD (reference sequence). CDR3 residues: CASSASSGNTIYF. CDR3 DNA: TGCGCCAGCAGTGCCAGCTCTGGAAACACCATATATTTT.

This clonotype was observed at least ten times. The J gene is TRBJ1-1, the V gene TRBV2, with a weak D call TRBD1 (6 bases). This CDR3 comprises 15 residues. Germline V lookup: CDR1 SNHLY, CDR2 FYNNEI. Trimming removed 4 bases at V and 1 base at J, with 13 bases between. The CDR3 reads CASSGGTLGNTEAFF. CDR3 DNA sequence: TGTGCCAGCAGTGGGGGGACACTAGGGAACACTGAAGCTTTCTTT. Drawing the rest from reference TRBV2 and TRBJ1-1, the complete variable domain is EPEVTQTPSHQVTQMGQEVILRCVPISNHLYFYWYRQILGQKVEFLVSFYNNEISEKSEIFDDQFSVERPDGSNFTLKIRSTKLEDSAMYFCASSGGTLGNTEAFFGQGTRLTVV.

This clonotype was detected ten times or more. The CDR3 nucleotides read TGTGCCAGCAGTGAGCGACAAGCCTCTGGGGCCAACGTCCTGACTTTC. The encoded protein is CASSERQASGANVLTF. The chain is built from TRBV6-4 and TRBJ2-6; D gene ambiguous. The length of the CDR3 is 16 residues. Germline-derived CDR1 and CDR2 are MRHNA and SNTAGT. The germline V and J ends were trimmed by 3 bases and 0 bases, with 9 bases remaining between them.

The V call is TRBV15, the J call TRBJ1-3; D remains ambiguous. CDR3 size: 15 residues. Germline CDR1 and CDR2: LNHNV and YYDKDF (reference sequence). Trimming shortened V by 10 bases and J by 1 base, and 17 bases separated the two germline ends. CDR3 in amino acids: CASSVSRPSGNTIYF. As DNA, the CDR3 is TGTGCCAGCAGTGTGAGCAGGCCTTCTGGAAACACCATATATTTT.

The chain combines TRBV18 with TRBJ2-7; D perhaps matches TRBD1 (6 bases). The CDR3 consists of 14 residues. Trimming removed 3 bases at V and 5 bases at J, with 14 bases between. CDR1 and CDR2 (germline): KGHSH, LQKENI. The DNA for the CDR3 is TGTGCCAGCTCACCGCAGACAGGATCTGACGAGCAGTACTTC. Its translation: CASSPQTGSDEQYF.

This clonotype came up a few times. The V call is TRBV7-2, the J call TRBJ2-5; 9 bases are shared with TRBD2. Germline V gene data show CDR1 as SGHTA and CDR2 as FQGNSA. This CDR3 is built from 14 residues. With 2 bases clipped from V and 3 bases from J, the junction kept 1 base outside the gene matches. CDR3 DNA: TGTGCCAGCAGCTTAAGACTAGCGGAAGAGACCCAGTACTTC. Translation gives CASSLRLAEETQYF.

This clonotype showed up just a few times. The CDR3 sequence: CSARDQGGVTYEQYF. As DNA, the CDR3 is TGCAGTGCTAGAGATCAGGGGGGAGTGACCTACGAGCAGTACTTC. J is TRBJ2-7 and V is TRBV20-1; D possibly corresponds to TRBD1 (7 bases). Germline CDR1 is DFQATT and CDR2 is SNEGSKA (reference sequence). V was trimmed by 0 bases and J by 2 bases, leaving 14 bases between them. The CDR3 contains 15 residues.

This clonotype was detected only a few times. The gene calls are TRBV15 and TRBJ2-7; 8 positions match TRBD2. Trimming took 3 bases from V and 0 from J; bases not matched to a gene: 7. CDR3 length: 16 amino acids. Germline CDR1 reads LNHNV; CDR2 reads YYDKDF (reference sequence). CDR3 residues: CATSRRLALSSYEQYF. DNA of the CDR3: TGTGCCACCAGCAGGAGACTAGCGCTAAGCTCCTACGAGCAGTACTTC.

A single count supports this clonotype. This rearrangement joins TRBV18 to TRBJ2-7; TRBD1 agrees at 9 bases. Trimming cost V 3 bases and J 6 bases; bases outside gene matches: 9. Looked up from germline, CDR1 is KGHSH and CDR2 is LQKENI. The CDR3 contains 15 residues. The CDR3 DNA reads as TGTGCCAGCTCACCTAGGGACAGGGAGTCGGGCGAGCAGTACTTC. Encoded protein: CASSPRDRESGEQYF.

This chain uses TRBV15 with TRBJ2-6; no clear D gene. Germline V gives CDR1 LNHNV, CDR2 YYDKDF (reference sequence). V was clipped by 1 base and J by 5 bases, with 9 bases between them. The CDR3 sequence is 15 residues long. CDR3 nucleotide sequence: TGTGCCACCAGCAGAGGGGATACCAGGGCCAACGTCCTGACTTTC. Residues: CATSRGDTRANVLTF.

This clonotype was recorded many times. The genes are TRBV7-3 and TRBJ2-6, with D uncertain. CDR3 size: 15 residues. Trimming took 4 bases from V and 4 from J, leaving 11 bases between them. Germline CDR1 reads SGHTA; CDR2 reads FQGTGA. DNA for the CDR3: TGTGCCAGCAGCTCAGGCCTGGGCGGGGCCAACGTCCTGACTTTC. Translation gives CASSSGLGGANVLTF.

On this clonotype: This sequence may be a read error, since a much larger clone differs from it by one base. The J gene is TRBJ1-3, the V gene TRBV9; D unresolved. Germline V gene sequence: CDR1 SGDLS, CDR2 YYNGEE. Trimming took 0 bases from V and 3 from J, leaving 13 bases between them. The CDR3 is 16 residues long. The CDR3 coding sequence is TGTGCCAGCAGCGTAGAACCCAGGAACTTTGGAAACACCATATATTTT. This gives the protein CASSVEPRNFGNTIYF.

This sequence joins TRBV24-1 and TRBJ2-2, with D tentatively TRBD2 (6 bases). The CDR3 consists of 17 residues. With 1 base removed from V and 4 bases from J, the gap between germline ends came to 15 bases. Germline V lookup: CDR1 KGHDR, CDR2 SFDVKD. CDR3 amino acids: CATSDFRTGESTGELFF. The CDR3 DNA reads as TGTGCCACCAGTGATTTCCGGACGGGAGAATCCACCGGGGAGCTGTTTTTT.

This chain links TRBV11-2 with TRBJ1-1; weak D call: TRBD1 (5 bases). Trimming took 8 bases from V and 5 from J, leaving 18 bases between them. This CDR3 is 14 amino acids long. The germline V gene encodes CDR1 SGHAT and CDR2 FQNNGV. CDR3 DNA sequence: TGTGCCAGCGCCGAGGGCAGGGAGGGGACTGAAGCTTTCTTT. It translates to CASAEGREGTEAFF.

This clonotype appeared many times. The chain is built from TRBV2 and TRBJ1-2; no clear D gene. V lost 3 bases to trimming and J lost 2 bases, with 7 bases between them. Germline CDR1 SNHLY, CDR2 FYNNEI. CDR3 length: 13 residues. The DNA of the CDR3 is TGTGCCAGCAGTGAGGCAGAGAACTATGGCTACACCTTC. It specifies CASSEAENYGYTF. Combining the CDR3 with reference TRBV2 and TRBJ1-2 gives the whole variable domain EPEVTQTPSHQVTQMGQEVILRCVPISNHLYFYWYRQILGQKVEFLVSFYNNEISEKSEIFDDQFSVERPDGSNFTLKIRSTKLEDSAMYFCASSEAENYGYTFGSGTRLTVV.

V gene TRBV7-3 combines with J gene TRBJ1-2; D not certain. Germline values: CDR1 SGHTA, CDR2 FQGTGA. CDR3 length: 11 residues. The CDR3 loop is CAEKPNYGYTF. The CDR3 coding sequence is TGTGCAGAGAAGCCTAACTATGGCTACACCTTC.

In this sample, this clonotype turned up once. The junction shows a germline mismatch at one end, possibly a read error. The V call is TRBV10-2, the J call TRBJ2-2; D assignment may be TRBD1 or TRBD2 (5 bases each). Per the germline V gene, CDR1 is WSHSY and CDR2 is SAAADI. The CDR3 runs to 13 residues. This CDR3 reads CVSSEGSTGELFF. The CDR3, as DNA: TGCGTCAGCAGTGAGGGGAGCACCGGGGAGCTGTTTTTT.

This clonotype showed up many times. This sequence joins TRBV29-1 and TRBJ2-5; D may match TRBD1 or TRBD2 (5 bases each). Per germline, CDR1 SQVTM and CDR2 ANQGSEA. This CDR3 is built from 12 residues. V lost 8 bases and J 1 base, leaving 11 bases between the germline ends. The CDR3 nucleotides are TGCAGCACGGGGCAGTCCCAAGAGACCCAGTACTTC. It encodes CSTGQSQETQYF. The full variable domain, with the rest looked up from reference TRBV29-1 and TRBJ2-5, is SAVISQKPSRDICQRGTSLTIQCQVDSQVTMMFWYRQQPGQSLTLIATANQGSEATYESGFVIDKFPISRPNLTFSTLTVSNMSPEDSSIYLCSTGQSQETQYFGPGTRLLVL.

Comments on this clonotype: A much larger clone lies one base from this, so it may be a read error. The rearrangement links TRBV10-3 to TRBJ2-5, with TRBD1 as a possible D gene (5 bases). V was shortened by 4 bases and J by 4 bases, with 13 bases between the two germline ends. There are 14 residues in the CDR3. Germline-derived CDR1 and CDR2 are ENHRY and SYGVKD. The CDR3 DNA reads as TGTGCCATCAGTGGAGGACGCAGGGTAGAGACCCAGTACTTC. Protein: CAISGGRRVETQYF.

This clonotype has just a few counts. The genes are TRBV7-9 and TRBJ1-2; 9 bases map to TRBD1. The CDR3 spans 14 residues. The V segment lost 6 bases and the J segment 6 bases; nucleotides outside the gene matches: 8. The germline CDR1 and CDR2 sequences are SEHNR and FQNEAQ (reference sequence). CDR3 amino acids: CASSSLGQGDGYTF. CDR3 sequence (DNA): TGTGCCAGCAGTTCACTGGGACAGGGTGATGGCTACACCTTC.

Concerning this clonotype itself: An end of the junction differs from the germline gene, which may be a read error. The gene calls are TRBV7-9 and TRBJ1-4; 7 positions agree with TRBD1. Germline CDR1 SEHNR, CDR2 FQNEAQ (reference sequence). The CDR3 is made up of 17 amino acids. The CDR3 sequence is CGSSLSTGYAPNEKLFF. The CDR3 bases are TGTGGCAGCAGCTTATCGACAGGGTACGCGCCTAATGAAAAACTGTTTTTT.

This clonotype was seen a handful of times. The chain joins TRBV5-4 to TRBJ1-2; 7 nucleotides match TRBD1. Germline CDR1 is SGHNT and CDR2 is YYREEE (reference sequence). The CDR3 spans 14 residues. V shed 4 bases, J shed 3 bases, and the junction held 6 bases outside the gene matches. Here the CDR3 DNA reads TGTGCCAGCAGCCCAGAGACAGGGTACTATGGCTACACCTTC. Its translation: CASSPETGYYGYTF.

At least ten counts were recorded for this clonotype. The genes are TRBV6-6 and TRBJ2-5, with D possibly matching TRBD2 (6 bases). Germline V CDR1 and CDR2: MNHNY, SVGAGI (reference sequence). The CDR3 loop spans 13 amino acids. V dropped 6 bases and J dropped 5 bases, with 13 bases sitting between them. The CDR3 sequence: CASRLGGGETQYF. CDR3 nucleotide sequence: TGTGCCAGCAGGCTAGGTGGAGGGGAGACCCAGTACTTC.

J is TRBJ1-5 and V is TRBV6-1; possible D gene TRBD1, 5 bases. The germline V and J ends were trimmed by 7 bases and 5 bases, with 12 bases remaining between them. The CDR3 runs 13 residues. Germline assignment: CDR1 MNHNS and CDR2 SASEGT. CDR3 sequence reads: CASMVQGDQPQHF. The CDR3 nucleotides are TGTGCCAGCATGGTCCAGGGTGATCAGCCCCAGCATTTT.

This clonotype has at least ten counts. This chain joins TRBV29-1 and TRBJ1-1; D perhaps matches TRBD1 (6 bases). This CDR3 has 15 residues. CDR1 is SQVTM, CDR2 ANQGSEA, per germline. The V and J ends lost 7 bases and 3 bases respectively, with 21 bases between them. Here the CDR3 DNA reads TGCAGCGCAGATAACAGGGAAATGGGGTACACTGAAGCTTTCTTT. It encodes CSADNREMGYTEAFF.

This clonotype came up a few times. The V and J genes are TRBV7-2 and TRBJ2-7; D is undetermined. CDR3 length equals 13 residues. The germline V and J ends were trimmed by 2 bases and 9 bases, with 14 bases remaining between them. Germline V gene lookup returns CDR1 SGHTA and CDR2 FQGNSA. CDR3 sequence: CASSLSAAGGQYF. The CDR3 DNA reads as TGTGCCAGCAGCTTATCTGCGGCCGGCGGGCAGTACTTC.

As to this clonotype: Given a much more abundant clone one base away, this may be a read error. The chain combines TRBV15 with TRBJ1-1; 10 positions match TRBD1. V shed 0 bases, J shed 4 bases, and the junction held 2 bases outside the gene matches. Germline lookup yields CDR1 LNHNV and CDR2 YYDKDF (reference sequence). The CDR3 contains 15 residues. The CDR3, as DNA: TGTGCCACCAGCAGAGATTGGACAGGGGGCACTGAAGCTTTCTTT. This translates into CATSRDWTGGTEAFF.

This clonotype has at least ten counts. This chain links TRBV7-6 with TRBJ1-4; weak D call: TRBD1 (5 bases). The V gene's germline CDR1 is SGHVS and CDR2 FNYEAQ. This CDR3 comprises 15 residues. V was cut by 5 bases and J by 5 bases, with 15 bases left in between. The CDR3 region is CASSPLGTRNEKLFF. For the CDR3, the DNA is TGTGCCAGCAGCCCCCTGGGGACGCGGAATGAAAAACTGTTTTTT.